The clone carrying this T cell receptor beta chain was seen at least ten times. Its antigen remains unknown. Combining iRepertoire HTBI primers with Arm-PCR of CDR3 regions, the authors built TCR beta libraries. TCRdb independently ran MiXCR on the multiplex PCR reads; one entry per CDR3 protein. The repertoire consists of 620,000 or so distinct CDR3 sequences, with less than 20% occurring once and the leading ten covering approximately 18%. Looked up from germline, CDR1 is SGHRS and CDR2 is YFSETQ. V lost 6 bases to trimming and J lost 0 bases, with 8 bases between them. The CDR3 sequence is 13 residues long. Time point reported: newly diagnosed GD, antithyroid drugs for less than 3 months. TCR sequences were obtained from RNA taken from PBMCs. These data are taken from a study of regulatory T cells in long-lasting Graves disease. Notes on the study in general: Persistent disease preferred TRBV28, TRBJ1-2 and TRBJ2-5; new disease, TRBV20-1 and TRBJ2-1. Persistent cases of Graves' showed reduced TCR diversity relative to newly diagnosed patients.

These data also formed part of another study, on T cells in Graves' hyperthyroidism and ophthalmopathy. That source notes: Uncontrolled infection, other autoimmune disease, pregnancy or lactation disqualified patients from enrolment.

The V gene is TRBV5-1, the J gene TRBJ2-3; D is unresolved. The TCR sequence derives from a woman aged 25 to 39 with Graves disease. Sequencing used peripheral blood mononuclear cells (PBMCs), obtained at new diagnosis, from a patient treated with antithyroid drugs. The CDR3 nucleotides are TGCGCCAGCACCGACCTTAGCACAGATACGCAGTATTTT. Protein sequence: CASTDLSTDTQYF. Full variable domain (outside the CDR3, taken from reference TRBV5-1 and TRBJ2-3): KAGVTQTPRYLIKTRGQQVTLSCSPISGHRSVSWYQQTPGQGLQFLFEYFSETQRNKGNFPGRFSGRQFSNSRSEMNVSTLELGDSALYLCASTDLSTDTQYFGPGTRLTVL.